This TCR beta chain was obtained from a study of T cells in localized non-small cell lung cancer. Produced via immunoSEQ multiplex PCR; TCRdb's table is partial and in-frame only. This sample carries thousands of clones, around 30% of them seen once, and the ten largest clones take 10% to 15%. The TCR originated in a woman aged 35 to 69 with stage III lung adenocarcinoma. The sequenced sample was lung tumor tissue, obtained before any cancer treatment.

CDR3 loop: CASSPGAGPEAFF. CDR3 nucleotides: TGTGCCAGCTCACCCGGCGCAGGGCCTGAAGCTTTCTTT. The V and J genes are TRBV18 and TRBJ1-1; D may be TRBD1 (5 bases). The CDR3 sequence is 13 residues long. Per germline, CDR1 KGHSH and CDR2 LQKENI. Trimming removed 3 bases at V and 6 bases at J, with 11 bases between.